This TCR beta chain was obtained from a study of blood T cell repertoires in COVID-19. Libraries were prepared by immunoSEQ multiplex PCR; TCRdb keeps only in-frame clonotypes and omits some of them. Counted here are approximately 330,000 clones, roughly 89% occurring once; the ten biggest clones make up under 1.1%. CDR3 length equals 17 residues. In germline, CDR1 is SGHAT, CDR2 FQNNGV. Trimming removed 5 bases at V and 6 bases at J, with 23 bases between. This clone appeared a single time. Specimen: peripheral blood. The chain has TRBV11-2 and TRBJ1-5; the D gene is possibly TRBD1 (5 bases). The receptor was derived from a middle-aged woman with COVID-19, enrolled during active disease. The CDR3 DNA follows: TGTGCCAGCAGCCTAAAGGGGTCCACCCAAGAGGCTCAGCCCCAGCATTTT. This gives the protein CASSLKGSTQEAQPQHF.